Following are 2 T cell receptor beta chains from one sample sequenced in a study of T-cell memory formation after mild COVID-19. Each CDR3 protein is one row after TCRdb ran MiXCR on the 5' RACE reads. This table has roughly 600,000 distinct CDR3 sequences, roughly 18% appearing once. The specimen sequenced was PBMCs or a T cell subset sorted from them (not recorded which). The receptors originated from an adult woman who had mild COVID-19 (a few samples of this study predate the infection). Cell type and time point are not known.

The V and J genes are TRBV7-9 and TRBJ2-1, with a possible D match to TRBD2 (5 bases). There are 17 residues in the CDR3. The V end lost 5 bases, the J end lost 0 bases, and 17 bases lay between the germline ends. Germline CDR1 reads SEHNR; CDR2 reads FQNEAQ (reference sequence). CDR3 coding DNA: TGTGCCAGCAGCGGTCCGATGTTAGCGCCCTCCTACAATGAGCAGTTCTTC. This codes for CASSGPMLAPSYNEQFF.

This clonotype was observed a few times. This rearrangement joins TRBV30 to TRBJ2-7; perhaps D is TRBD1 or TRBD2 (5 bases each). Per the germline V gene, CDR1 is GTSNPN and CDR2 is SVGIG (reference sequence). V was pared by 5 bases and J by 0 bases, with 11 bases between. This CDR3 is built from 13 residues. CDR3 protein: CAWDGGTSYEQYF. In nucleotides, the CDR3 is TGTGCCTGGGACGGTGGGACCTCCTACGAGCAGTACTTC.